This TCR beta chain is from a study of memory B cells and T cells in multiple sclerosis. The germline V gene has CDR1 KGHSH and CDR2 LQKENI. Trimming cost V 8 bases and J 0 bases, with 8 bases left between them. The CDR3 length is 12 residues. Remarks on this clone: Antigen specificity is unknown.

The protocol was immunoSEQ multiplex PCR, while the TCRdb copy is restricted to in-frame clones and leaves out a portion. The sample has over 10,000 clones, about 83% seen once. Stimulus-free culture yielded autoproliferating CFSE-dim and non-proliferating CFSE-high T cells, each sequenced separately. Pooled replicate wells came from around 50 million CFSE-labeled PBMCs cultured about seven days without stimulus. The chain links TRBV18 to TRBJ2-7; D remains ambiguous. The sequence came from a human donor with multiple sclerosis. Material for sequencing was PBMCs from blood kept in culture. CDR3 loop: CASLLLSYEQYF. CDR3 DNA sequence: TGTGCCAGCCTGCTTCTCTCCTACGAGCAGTACTTC. Full variable domain (outside the CDR3, taken from reference TRBV18 and TRBJ2-7): NAGVMQNPRHLVRRRGQEARLRCSPMKGHSHVYWYRQLPEEGLKFMVYLQKENIIDESGMPKERFSAEFPKEGPSILRIQQVVRGDSAAYFCASLLLSYEQYFGPGTRLTVT.